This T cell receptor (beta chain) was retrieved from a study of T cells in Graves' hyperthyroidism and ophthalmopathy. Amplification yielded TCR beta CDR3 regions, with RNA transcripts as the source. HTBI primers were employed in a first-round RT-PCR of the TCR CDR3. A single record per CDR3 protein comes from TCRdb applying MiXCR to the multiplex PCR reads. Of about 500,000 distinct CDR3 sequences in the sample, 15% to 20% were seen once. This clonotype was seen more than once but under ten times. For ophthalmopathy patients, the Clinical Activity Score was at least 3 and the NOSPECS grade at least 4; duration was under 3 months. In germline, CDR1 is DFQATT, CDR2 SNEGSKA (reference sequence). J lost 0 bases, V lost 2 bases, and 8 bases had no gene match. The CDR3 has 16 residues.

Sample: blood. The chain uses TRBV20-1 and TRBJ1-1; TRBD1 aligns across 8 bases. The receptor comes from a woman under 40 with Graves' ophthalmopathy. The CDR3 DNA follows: TGCAGTGCTAGATCTACAGGGGGTAATATGAACACTGAAGCTTTCTTT. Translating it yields CSARSTGGNMNTEAFF.